The 15 T cell receptor beta chains below were found in one sample sequenced in a study of blood T cell repertoires in COVID-19. Data came from immunoSEQ multiplex PCR; TCRdb stores just in-frame clones and leaves some out. The table records approximately 190,000 clones, about 83% of them present only once. Input material: PBMCs or T cells enriched from blood (not recorded which). Receptors were obtained from a young woman who had been exposed to COVID-19.

This clone was found once. The CDR3 loop is CASSSGGYGYTF. The CDR3 region has the DNA TGTGCCAGCAGCTCCGGGGGCTATGGCTACACCTTC. V gene TRBV6-6 combines with J gene TRBJ1-2; D possibly corresponds to TRBD1 (5 bases). The ends were cut back, 6 bases at V and 4 bases at J, with 9 bases in the middle. The germline gives CDR1 MNHNY, CDR2 SVGAGI (reference sequence). The CDR3 contains 12 residues.

This clone occurred a few times. The CDR3 is CSVEDPISGNTIYF. The CDR3 DNA is TGCAGCGTTGAAGACCCCATCTCTGGAAACACCATATATTTT. The rearrangement joins TRBV29-1 to TRBJ1-3; no clear D gene. Germline values: CDR1 SQVTM, CDR2 ANQGSEA. This CDR3 comprises 14 residues. V lost 0 bases and J lost 0, with 6 bases in between.

The chain is built from TRBV5-1 and TRBJ1-2, with TRBD1 matching 10 bases. The ends lost 2 bases at V and 8 bases at J; junction bases unmatched: 9. The CDR3 is made up of 15 amino acids. Germline CDR1 is SGHRS and CDR2 is YFSETQ. The CDR3 region has the DNA TGCGCCAGCAGCTTATCCTTCGGGACAGGGGACGGCTACACCTTC. Its translation is CASSLSFGTGDGYTF.

Here the CDR3 reads CASRSRQGIRTGELFF. CDR3 nucleotide sequence: TGTGCCAGCCGATCCCGACAGGGTATCAGGACCGGGGAGCTGTTTTTT. This chain uses TRBV19 with TRBJ2-2, with 7 bases fitting TRBD1. The germline CDR1 and CDR2 sequences are LNHDA and SQIVND (reference sequence). Trimming cost V 9 bases and J 5 bases; bases outside gene matches: 15. CDR3 length: 16 amino acids.

The chain recombines TRBV7-9 with TRBJ1-3; tentatively, D is TRBD1 (6 bases). The CDR3 sequence is 14 residues long. V was shortened by 5 bases and J by 1 base, with 9 bases between the two germline ends. Germline V lookup: CDR1 SEHNR, CDR2 FQNEAQ (reference sequence). CDR3 DNA: TGTGCCAGCAGCCAGGACAGTTCTGGAAACACCATATATTTT. Translation: CASSQDSSGNTIYF. The entire variable domain, with the rest obtained from reference TRBV7-9 and TRBJ1-3, is as follows: DTGVSQNPRHKITKRGQNVTFRCDPISEHNRLYWYRQTLGQGPEFLTYFQNEAQLEKSRLLSDRFSAERPKGSFSTLEIQRTEQGDSAMYLCASSQDSSGNTIYFGEGSWLTVV.

V and J are TRBV19 and TRBJ1-4; TRBD1 agrees at 8 bases. Germline V CDR1 and CDR2: LNHDA, SQIVND (reference sequence). V lost 5 bases and J lost 5; bases outside the gene matches: 7. This CDR3 contains 15 residues. CDR3 nucleotides: TGTGCCAGTAGTCCCGGCAGGGGGCCCAATGAAAAACTGTTTTTT. It specifies CASSPGRGPNEKLFF.

The rearrangement joins TRBV29-1 to TRBJ1-1; TRBD1 agrees at 8 bases. The CDR3 covers 16 residues. Germline-derived CDR1 and CDR2 are SQVTM and ANQGSEA. V was pared by 0 bases and J by 4 bases, with 10 bases of the junction left unmatched. The CDR3 sequence: CSVEERGTGGTTEAFF. Written as DNA, the CDR3 is TGCAGCGTTGAAGAGAGAGGGACAGGAGGGACCACTGAAGCTTTCTTT.

This sequence joins TRBV19 and TRBJ2-7, with 8 nucleotides matching TRBD1. There are 15 residues in the CDR3. J lost 0 bases, V lost 3 bases, and 4 bases had no gene match. In germline, CDR1 is LNHDA, CDR2 SQIVND (reference sequence). CDR3: CASSIGTGGSYEQYF. The CDR3 nucleotides read TGTGCCAGTAGTATCGGTACAGGGGGCTCCTACGAGCAGTACTTC.

The J gene is TRBJ2-7, the V gene TRBV4-2, with D possibly being TRBD1 (7 bases). From germline, CDR1 is LGHNA and CDR2 YNFKEQ. The CDR3 runs to 14 residues. V was clipped by 8 bases and J by 0 bases, with 14 bases between them. The CDR3 nucleotides are TGTGCCAGCCGCAGGGGGGATTACTCCTACGAGCAGTACTTC. Translated: CASRRGDYSYEQYF.

This clone was recorded a few times. V usage is TRBV9 and J usage is TRBJ1-2; 10 bases agree with TRBD1. The CDR3 spans 17 residues. The ends lost 1 base at V and 7 bases at J; junction bases unmatched: 13. In germline, CDR1 is SGDLS, CDR2 YYNGEE. The CDR3 DNA follows: TGTGCCAGCAGCGTAACTGAACACCCGGGACAGGGGTCTGGCTACACCTTC. This gives the protein CASSVTEHPGQGSGYTF.

CDR3 protein: CASSVGTGSQETQYF. CDR3 DNA: TGTGCCAGCAGCGTAGGTACAGGGAGCCAAGAGACCCAGTACTTC. The rearrangement joins TRBV9 to TRBJ2-5; D perhaps matches TRBD1 (6 bases). With 0 bases removed from V and 1 base from J, the gap between germline ends came to 10 bases. Germline V CDR1 and CDR2: SGDLS, YYNGEE. The CDR3 is made up of 15 amino acids.

This chain joins TRBV6-2 or TRBV6-3 and TRBJ2-7; 8 bases are shared with TRBD1. Germline CDR1 MNHEY, CDR2 SVGEGT. The V and J ends lost 5 bases and 2 bases, in that order; junction bases with no gene match: 11. CDR3 length: 16 amino acids. CDR3 loop: CASSSPWTGNPYEQYF. Here the CDR3 DNA reads TGTGCCAGCAGTAGCCCTTGGACAGGGAATCCCTACGAGCAGTACTTC.

For the CDR3, the DNA is TGTGCCAGCACCTCCGGGACTAGCGGGGGGGCCTTGGAGACCCAGTACTTC. Translated: CASTSGTSGGALETQYF. The chain employs TRBV9 and TRBJ2-5, with 16 nucleotides matching TRBD2. The CDR3 covers 17 residues. The V gene's germline CDR1 is SGDLS and CDR2 YYNGEE. V gave up 6 bases and J gave up 5 bases; unmatched junction bases: 10. Drawing the rest from reference TRBV9 and TRBJ2-5, the complete variable domain is DSGVTQTPKHLITATGQRVTLRCSPRSGDLSVYWYQQSLDQGLQFLIQYYNGEERAKGNILERFSAQQFPDLHSELNLSSLELGDSALYFCASTSGTSGGALETQYFGPGTRLLVL.

The CDR3 is CASSQQGLSNQPQHF. As DNA, the CDR3 is TGTGCCAGCAGTCAACAGGGGCTTAGCAATCAGCCCCAGCATTTT. This chain uses TRBV6-6 with TRBJ1-5, with 7 bases identical to TRBD1. Germline V gene data show CDR1 as MNHNY and CDR2 as SVGAGI (reference sequence). The CDR3 spans 15 residues. Trimming cost V 5 bases and J 0 bases; bases outside gene matches: 4.

The V gene is TRBV7-8, the J gene TRBJ2-2; 10 nucleotides align to TRBD1. The CDR3 covers 17 residues. In germline, CDR1 is SGHVS, CDR2 FQNEAQ. Trimming took 0 bases from V and 7 from J; bases not matched to a gene: 8. CDR3: CASSLAGTGARVGELFF. As DNA, the CDR3 is TGTGCCAGCAGCTTAGCAGGGACAGGGGCCCGGGTCGGGGAGCTGTTTTTT.